The entry that follows covers one TCR beta chain sequence. Measured with immunoSEQ multiplex PCR; TCRdb has only the in-frame clones, and not every one. The sample has almost 550,000 clones; about 84% are singletons. The sample originates from a study of shared T cell receptors in the human thymus. The CDR3 length is 16 residues. Germline V lookup: CDR1 MNHEY, CDR2 SMNVEV (reference sequence). V lost 4 bases, J lost 3 bases, and 5 bases stayed unmatched. These same data were also listed under a study on human thymus T cells. From that second work: Resections that were taken during corrective heart surgery supplied the thymus tissue. Thymic and blood repertoires appeared to carry a bias in their V and J gene usage. Thymic repertoires of unrelated individuals were reported in related research to overlap highly.

The chain employs TRBV27 and TRBJ2-3, with TRBD2 matching over 12 bases. The TCR comes from a boy in the first two years of life with a congenital heart defect. The source material was thymocytes. CDR3 amino acids: CASSSTGTSGTDTQYF. The CDR3 nucleotides are TGTGCCAGCAGTTCCACCGGGACTAGCGGGACAGATACGCAGTATTTT.